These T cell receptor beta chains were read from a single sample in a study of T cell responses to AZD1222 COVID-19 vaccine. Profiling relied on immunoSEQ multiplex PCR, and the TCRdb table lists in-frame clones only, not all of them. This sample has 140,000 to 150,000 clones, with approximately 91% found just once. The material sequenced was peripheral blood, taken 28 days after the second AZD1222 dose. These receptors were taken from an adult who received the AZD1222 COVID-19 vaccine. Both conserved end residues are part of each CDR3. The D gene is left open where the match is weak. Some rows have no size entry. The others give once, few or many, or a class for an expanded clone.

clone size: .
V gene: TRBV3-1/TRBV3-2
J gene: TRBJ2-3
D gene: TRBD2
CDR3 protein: CASSRSGASDTQYF
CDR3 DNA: TGTGCCAGCAGTCGAAGCGGGGCCTCAGATACGCAGTATTTT

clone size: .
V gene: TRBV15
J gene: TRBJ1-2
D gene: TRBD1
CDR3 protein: CATAGTGGANYGYTF
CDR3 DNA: TGTGCCACCGCCGGGACAGGGGGTGCAAACTATGGCTACACCTTC

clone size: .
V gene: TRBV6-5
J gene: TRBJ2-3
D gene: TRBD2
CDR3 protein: CASSSTSGGVSAQYF
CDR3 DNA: TGTGCCAGCAGTTCAACTAGCGGGGGGGTGAGTGCGCAGTATTTT

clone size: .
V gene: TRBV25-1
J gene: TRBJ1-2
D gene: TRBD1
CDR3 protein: CASSASGTEIVNGYTF
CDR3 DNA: TGTGCCAGCAGTGCCTCTGGGACAGAAATAGTTAATGGCTACACCTTC

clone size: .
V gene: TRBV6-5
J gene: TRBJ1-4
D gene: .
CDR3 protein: CASSWDGNEKLFF
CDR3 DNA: TGTGCCAGCAGTTGGGACGGTAATGAAAAACTGTTTTTT

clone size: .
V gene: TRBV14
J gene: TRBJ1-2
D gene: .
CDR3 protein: CASSQDHSYGYTF
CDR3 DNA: TGTGCCAGCAGCCAAGACCACAGCTATGGCTACACCTTC

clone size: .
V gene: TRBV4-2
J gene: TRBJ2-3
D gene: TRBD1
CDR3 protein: CASSLGPGTEITDTQYF
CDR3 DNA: TGTGCCAGCAGCCTCGGTCCCGGGACAGAAATCACAGATACGCAGTATTTT

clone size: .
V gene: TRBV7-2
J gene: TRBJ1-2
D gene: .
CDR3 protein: CASSQALRANGYGYTF
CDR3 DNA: TGTGCCAGCAGCCAGGCTCTTAGGGCAAATGGCTATGGCTACACCTTC

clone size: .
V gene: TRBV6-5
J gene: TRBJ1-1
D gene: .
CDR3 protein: CASSYSGLRNTEAFF
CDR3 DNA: TGTGCCAGCAGTTACTCGGGTCTTAGGAACACTGAAGCTTTCTTT

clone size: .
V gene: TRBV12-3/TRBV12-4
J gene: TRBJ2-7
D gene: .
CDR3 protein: CASSGAGEQYF
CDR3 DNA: TGTGCCAGCTCAGGGGCAGGAGAGCAGTACTTC

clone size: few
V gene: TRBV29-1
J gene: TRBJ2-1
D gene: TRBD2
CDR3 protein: CSVRTSGKNGNEQFF
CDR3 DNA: TGCAGCGTGAGGACTAGCGGGAAAAATGGTAATGAGCAGTTCTTC

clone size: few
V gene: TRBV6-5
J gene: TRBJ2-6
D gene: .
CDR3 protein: CASRAGGSGANVLTF
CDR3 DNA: TGTGCCAGCAGGGCCGGGGGTTCAGGGGCCAACGTCCTGACTTTC

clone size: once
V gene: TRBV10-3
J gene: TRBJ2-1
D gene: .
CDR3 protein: CATVPDHYNEQFF
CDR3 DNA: TGTGCCACCGTCCCCGACCACTACAATGAGCAGTTCTTC

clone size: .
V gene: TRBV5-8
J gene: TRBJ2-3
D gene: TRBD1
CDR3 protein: CASSSRGQEFSTDTQYF
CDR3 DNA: TGTGCCAGCAGCTCGCGGGGACAGGAGTTTAGCACAGATACGCAGTATTTT

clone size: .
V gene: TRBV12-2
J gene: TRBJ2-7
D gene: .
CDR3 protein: CASRVVHRGLEQYF
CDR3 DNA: TGTGCAAGTCGCGTCGTTCACAGGGGGCTCGAGCAGTACTTC

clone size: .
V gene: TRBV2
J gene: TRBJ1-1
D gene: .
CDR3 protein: CANSDRRNTEAFF
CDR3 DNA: TGTGCCAACTCGGACAGAAGGAACACTGAAGCTTTCTTT

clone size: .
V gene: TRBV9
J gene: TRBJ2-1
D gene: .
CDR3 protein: CASSGKGVSYNEQFF
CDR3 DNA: TGTGCCAGCAGCGGAAAGGGTGTATCCTACAATGAGCAGTTCTTC